The next 5 T cell receptor beta chains were all read from a single sample in a study of CD8 T cells in ankylosing spondylitis. One entry per CDR3 protein, called by TCRdb with MiXCR from the 5' RACE reads. The data contain 50,000 or so distinct CDR3 sequences, roughly 7.4% of them singletons. The sample taken for sequencing was blood, either unsorted or a sorted T cell fraction (not recorded which). Receptor source: a female donor with ankylosing spondylitis or in good health (not recorded which).

This clonotype was detected ten times or more. This rearrangement joins TRBV28 to TRBJ1-6; D uncertain. The CDR3 length is 13 residues. Trimming left V 2 bases short and J 7 bases short, with 6 bases between. Germline CDR1 MDHEN, CDR2 SYDVKM. In nucleotides, the CDR3 is TGTGCCAGCAGTTTAAGTCAAAATTCACCCCTCCACTTT. It translates to CASSLSQNSPLHF. The full variable domain, completed using reference TRBV28 and TRBJ1-6, is DVKVTQSSRYLVKRTGEKVFLECVQDMDHENMFWYRQDPGLGLRLIYFSYDVKMKEKGDIPEGYSVSREKKERFSLILESASTNQTSMYLCASSLSQNSPLHFGNGTRLTVT.

This clonotype has at least ten counts. The chain couples TRBV2 to TRBJ2-7; tentative D call: TRBD2 (5 bases). CDR1 and CDR2 (germline): SNHLY, FYNNEI. Trimming stripped 8 bases from V and 5 bases from J, with 16 bases between. This CDR3 has 13 amino acids. DNA of the CDR3: TGTGCCAGCTCCTTTGAGGGCCTGGACGAGCAGTACGTC. Amino acids: CASSFEGLDEQYV.

This clonotype was detected ten times or more. The chain combines TRBV18 with TRBJ2-3, with D uncertain. The V gene's germline CDR1 is KGHSH and CDR2 LQKENI. V was cut by 1 base and J by 2 bases, with 4 bases left in between. There are 13 residues in the CDR3. CDR3: CASSPRDTDTQYF. In nucleotides, the CDR3 is TGTGCCAGCTCACCACGTGACACAGATACGCAGTATTTT. Using reference TRBV18 and TRBJ2-3 for the parts outside the CDR3, the full variable domain is NAGVMQNPRHLVRRRGQEARLRCSPMKGHSHVYWYRQLPEEGLKFMVYLQKENIIDESGMPKERFSAEFPKEGPSILRIQQVVRGDSAAYFCASSPRDTDTQYFGPGTRLTVL.

This clonotype was counted many times. The chain joins TRBV6-4 to TRBJ1-1; D not resolved. CDR3 length: 13 amino acids. In germline, CDR1 is MRHNA, CDR2 SNTAGT. Trimming shortened V by 6 bases and J by 3 bases, and 11 bases separated the two germline ends. The CDR3 spells CASSRTPDTEAFF. The DNA for the CDR3 is TGTGCCAGCAGCCGGACTCCGGACACTGAAGCTTTCTTT.

Only a few counts were recorded for this clonotype. A clone one base away is much larger, so this may be a read error. The chain is built from TRBV3-1 and TRBJ2-2; 14 bases are a match to TRBD2. After removal of 11 bases from V and 4 bases from J, the junction contained 15 bases not matched to a gene. Germline loops: CDR1 LGHDT, CDR2 YNNKEL (reference sequence). The CDR3 is 18 amino acids. CDR3 residues: CACTQGTSGGSSTGELFF. CDR3 nucleotide sequence: TGTGCCTGCACCCAAGGGACTAGCGGGGGATCGAGCACCGGGGAGCTGTTTTTT.